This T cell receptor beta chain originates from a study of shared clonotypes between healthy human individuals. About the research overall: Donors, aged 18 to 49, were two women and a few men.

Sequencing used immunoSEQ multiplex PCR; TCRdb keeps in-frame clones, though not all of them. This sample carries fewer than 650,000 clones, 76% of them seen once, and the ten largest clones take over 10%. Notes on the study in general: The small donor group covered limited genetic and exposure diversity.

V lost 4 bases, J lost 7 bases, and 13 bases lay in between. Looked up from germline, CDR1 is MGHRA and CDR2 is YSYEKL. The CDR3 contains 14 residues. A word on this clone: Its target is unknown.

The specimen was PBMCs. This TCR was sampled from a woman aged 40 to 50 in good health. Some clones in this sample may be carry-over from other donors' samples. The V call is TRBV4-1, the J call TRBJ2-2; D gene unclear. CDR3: CASSPPATVGELFF. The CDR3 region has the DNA TGCGCCAGCAGCCCCCCAGCGACCGTCGGGGAGCTGTTTTTT.